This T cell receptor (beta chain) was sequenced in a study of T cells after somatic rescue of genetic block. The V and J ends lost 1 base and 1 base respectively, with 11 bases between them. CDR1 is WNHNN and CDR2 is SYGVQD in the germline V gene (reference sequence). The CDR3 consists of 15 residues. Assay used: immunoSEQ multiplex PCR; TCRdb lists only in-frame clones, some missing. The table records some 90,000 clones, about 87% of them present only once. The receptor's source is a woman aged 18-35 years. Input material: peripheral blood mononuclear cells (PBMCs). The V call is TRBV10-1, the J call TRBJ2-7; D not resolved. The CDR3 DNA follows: TGCGCCAGCAGTGAGTTTGGCGGAGCTTCCTACGAGCAGTACTTC. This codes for CASSEFGGASYEQYF.